The present TCR beta chain was sequenced within a study of beta chain features in type 1 diabetes. The study's findings and limits: Lower insertion and higher deletion counts appeared at VDJ junctions in type 1 diabetes patients.

This clone was seen more than once but under ten times. Antigen specificity is unknown. Since all of the isolated RNA was reverse transcribed, expressed TCRB transcripts were what got sequenced. Sequencing used immunoSEQ multiplex PCR; TCRdb keeps in-frame clones, though not all of them. The data contain a few hundred thousand clones, approximately 28% of them singletons. The germline gives CDR1 MNHEY, CDR2 SMNVEV (reference sequence). The V end lost 6 bases, the J end lost 0 bases, and 12 bases lay between the germline ends. CDR3 length: 15 residues. The source of this sequence is a man younger than 35 in good health. Sequenced material: naive CD4+ T cells from blood. The V call is TRBV27, the J call TRBJ2-1; D not certain. Here the CDR3 DNA reads TGTGCCAGCAGCCGACTTCTCCGCTCCTACAATGAGCAGTTCTTC. Translation gives CASSRLLRSYNEQFF.